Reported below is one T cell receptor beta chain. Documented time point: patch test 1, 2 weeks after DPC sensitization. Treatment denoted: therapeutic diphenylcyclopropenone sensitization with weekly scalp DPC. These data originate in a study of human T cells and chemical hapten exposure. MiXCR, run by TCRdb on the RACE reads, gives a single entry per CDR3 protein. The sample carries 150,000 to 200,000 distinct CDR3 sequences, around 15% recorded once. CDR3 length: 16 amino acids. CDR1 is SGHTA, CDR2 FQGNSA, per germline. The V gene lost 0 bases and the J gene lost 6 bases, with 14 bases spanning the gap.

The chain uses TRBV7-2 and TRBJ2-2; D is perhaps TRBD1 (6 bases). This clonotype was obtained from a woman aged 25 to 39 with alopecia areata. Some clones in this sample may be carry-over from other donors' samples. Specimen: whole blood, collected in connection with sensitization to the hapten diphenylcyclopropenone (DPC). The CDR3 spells CASSLALSQGSGELFF. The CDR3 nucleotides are TGTGCCAGCAGCTTAGCCCTTAGTCAGGGGTCCGGGGAGCTGTTTTTT.